The 16 T cell receptor beta chains presented below share a single source sample, sequenced in a study of spatial heterogeneity in lung cancer. Study-wide results and limits: For expanded intratumoral alpha and beta TCRs, counts tracked tumor mutation counts.

Their antigen targets remain unknown. Time point defined: sample taken at primary tumor resection. TCRdb ran MiXCR on the 5' RACE reads and lists one entry per CDR3 protein. The sample contains around 100,000 distinct CDR3 sequences, around 4.8% of which appear only once. The material sequenced was lung tumor tissue, taken at surgery. These receptors were obtained from a male donor with early-stage non-small cell lung cancer.

This clonotype was seen at least ten times. V is TRBV3-1 and J is TRBJ2-1; D unclear. This CDR3 contains 11 residues. Germline lookup yields CDR1 LGHDT and CDR2 YNNKEL (reference sequence). V was trimmed by 5 bases and J by 7 bases, leaving 6 bases between them. This CDR3 is CASSWSNEQFF. The CDR3 DNA reads TGTGCCAGCAGCTGGAGTAATGAGCAGTTCTTC.

The chain links TRBV27 to TRBJ1-5; 9 nucleotides agree with TRBD1. Germline trimming cut 4 bases from V and 5 bases from J; bases unmatched to any gene: 0. The germline V gene has CDR1 MNHEY and CDR2 SMNVEV (reference sequence). The CDR3 runs to 13 residues. The CDR3 region is CASSWTGDQPQHF. The DNA for the CDR3 is TGTGCCAGCAGTTGGACAGGGGATCAGCCCCAGCATTTT.

This sequence joins TRBV6-1 and TRBJ2-2; maybe TRBD1 (6 bases). Germline V gene sequence: CDR1 MNHNS, CDR2 SASEGT. The CDR3 runs 13 residues. Trimming left V 6 bases short and J 7 bases short, with 12 bases between. CDR3: CASRTDRNGELFF. Here the CDR3 DNA reads TGTGCCAGCAGAACCGACAGGAACGGGGAGCTGTTTTTT.

This chain connects TRBV12-3 or TRBV12-4 to TRBJ1-3, with D perhaps TRBD1 (6 bases). The CDR3 consists of 16 residues. The ends were cut back, 10 bases at V and 0 bases at J, with 19 bases in the middle. The CDR3 sequence: CATRGGRDSSGNTIYF. As DNA, the CDR3 is TGTGCCACAAGGGGGGGTCGGGACTCCTCTGGAAACACCATATATTTT.

This clonotype was seen at least ten times. The rearrangement links TRBV4-2 to TRBJ1-5; D possibly corresponds to TRBD1 (5 bases). V was clipped by 0 bases and J by 3 bases, with 12 bases between them. This CDR3 comprises 16 residues. Germline loops: CDR1 LGHNA, CDR2 YNFKEQ. CDR3 DNA: TGTGCCAGCAGCCAAGAAACCGGGGCCATCAATCAGCCCCAGCATTTT. Translated, it gives CASSQETGAINQPQHF.

This clonotype was observed many times. The chain couples TRBV12-3 or TRBV12-4 to TRBJ1-2; a possible D gene is TRBD1 (5 bases). Trimming took 4 bases from V and 3 from J, leaving 18 bases between them. This CDR3 is built from 16 residues. The chain's CDR3 is CASSSRRQPRDYGYTF. The CDR3, as DNA: TGTGCCAGCAGTTCCCGGAGACAGCCTAGGGACTATGGCTACACCTTC.

In this sample, this clonotype turned up many times. The rearrangement joins TRBV9 to TRBJ2-2; no reliable D call. V was clipped by 2 bases and J by 4 bases, with 9 bases between them. CDR1 SGDLS and CDR2 YYNGEE come from the germline V gene. CDR3 length equals 14 residues. CDR3 nucleotides: TGTGCCAGCAGCGTCAATGTGCTCACCGGGGAGCTGTTTTTT. It translates to CASSVNVLTGELFF.

The chain links TRBV7-9 to TRBJ2-1, with D maybe TRBD1 (6 bases). With 7 bases removed from V and 3 bases from J, the gap between germline ends came to 16 bases. The CDR3 loop spans 15 amino acids. Germline lookup yields CDR1 SEHNR and CDR2 FQNEAQ (reference sequence). For the CDR3, the DNA is TGTGCCAGCACCCAGGCACAGGGCTACTACAATGAGCAGTTCTTC. Translating it yields CASTQAQGYYNEQFF.

This clonotype appeared many times. The chain recombines TRBV21-1 with TRBJ1-2; the tabulated D call, TRBD1, remains unverified against the DNA. TRBV21-1 is listed as a pseudogene. The CDR3 sequence is 15 residues long. The CDR3 coding sequence is TGTGCCAGCAGCAAATGGGTCAGGCCGAACTATGGCTACACCTTC. This gives the protein CASSKWVRPNYGYTF.

There are many counts of this clonotype. The chain links TRBV9 to TRBJ2-3; 10 bases agree with TRBD2. The CDR3 is 15 amino acids. Losses at the gene ends were 2 bases for V and 4 bases for J; bases not matched to a gene: 4. The germline CDR1 and CDR2 sequences are SGDLS and YYNGEE. The CDR3 sequence is CASSVLAGEADTQYF. The CDR3 bases are TGTGCCAGCAGCGTGCTAGCGGGAGAGGCAGATACGCAGTATTTT.

In its sample, this clonotype was seen many times. The chain has TRBV5-1 and TRBJ2-3; 9 nucleotides line up with TRBD1. After removal of 4 bases from V and 2 bases from J, the junction contained 5 bases not matched to a gene. The CDR3 has 15 amino acids. Germline CDR1 and CDR2: SGHRS and YFSETQ. In DNA, the CDR3 is TGCGCCAGCAGCCGACAGGGGGATTTCACAGATACGCAGTATTTT. This gives the protein CASSRQGDFTDTQYF.

This clonotype has a count of ten or more. CDR3 in DNA: TGTGCCAGCAGCCCGACACGGGGTGAGCAGTTCTTC. It encodes CASSPTRGEQFF. V is TRBV11-1 and J is TRBJ2-1, with D tentatively TRBD2 (5 bases). The CDR3 has 12 residues. Per germline, CDR1 SGHAT and CDR2 FQDESV (reference sequence). The ends were cut back, 5 bases at V and 9 bases at J, with 11 bases in the middle.

This clonotype was detected many times. The chain links TRBV3-1 to TRBJ2-5; 9 bases map to TRBD2. Germline-derived CDR1 and CDR2 are LGHDT and YNNKEL (reference sequence). The trim removed 1 base at V and 6 bases at J, leaving 9 bases unmatched. This CDR3 has 16 residues. CDR3 amino acids: CASSQGLGLARQTQYF. The CDR3 DNA sequence: TGTGCCAGCAGCCAAGGTCTGGGACTAGCCAGACAGACCCAGTACTTC.

This clonotype was detected many times. The chain is built from TRBV4-1 and TRBJ2-3; TRBD1 matches 10 bases. The CDR3 spans 17 residues. Germline V gene sequence: CDR1 MGHRA, CDR2 YSYEKL. V dropped 3 bases and J dropped 5; count of bases not matched to a gene: 11. The CDR3 spells CASSHDSPGQGRDTQYF. CDR3 nucleotide sequence: TGCGCCAGCAGCCACGATAGCCCGGGACAGGGGAGAGATACGCAGTATTTT.

In this sample, this clonotype turned up many times. This chain joins TRBV4-2 and TRBJ2-6, with 8 nucleotides matching TRBD2. V gave up 4 bases and J gave up 0 bases; unmatched junction bases: 5. Germline CDR1 reads LGHNA; CDR2 reads YNFKEQ. This CDR3 has 17 residues. The CDR3 here is CASSPGGVSSGANVLTF. The CDR3, as DNA: TGTGCCAGCAGCCCGGGAGGGGTAAGCTCTGGGGCCAACGTCCTGACTTTC.

This clonotype has a handful of counts. The J gene is TRBJ1-4, the V gene TRBV2, with a weak D call TRBD1 (5 bases). The CDR3 spans 13 residues. V lost 8 bases and J lost 3, with 10 bases in between. Per germline, CDR1 SNHLY and CDR2 FYNNEI. CDR3: CASWRGSNEKLFF. CDR3 in DNA: TGTGCCAGCTGGAGGGGTTCTAATGAAAAACTGTTTTTT.